The 2 T cell receptor beta chains in this list originate from one sample, sequenced in a study of T cells expressing NK-cell markers (dated by TCRdb to the early 2020s). The library was produced with 5' RACE. These reads were obtained on an Illumina HiSeq 2000. TCRdb reprocessed the reads, reporting each CDR3 protein sequence once and no DNA. The table for this sample shows 450,000 to 600,000 distinct CDR3 sequences. The top ten hold under 4.5% of the sample. Sequences were obtained from blood T cells: a sorted CD56 or NKG2C T cell subset, CD4+ or CD8+ T cells, or bulk PBMC T cells (not recorded which). All receptors come from a man younger than 30 in good health. Donor details come from another sample of the same person, matched by shared clones.

CDR3: CASSAEGAEKETQYF. This rearrangement joins TRBV9 to TRBJ2-5; the TCRdb D gene call, TRBD2, has no DNA to confirm it. Germline V gives CDR1 SGDLS, CDR2 YYNGEE. CDR3 length: 15 residues.

The rearrangement links TRBV6-2 or TRBV6-3 to TRBJ2-7. The CDR3 sequence is 13 residues long. Germline-derived CDR1 and CDR2 are MNHEY and SVGEGT. CDR3 sequence: CASSPSGDGEQYF.